The sequence of this T cell receptor (beta chain) was determined in a study of Ad26.COV2.S vaccination and SARS-CoV-2 variants (dated by TCRdb to the early 2020s). Broadly, across the study: Vaccine-arm donors were drawn from COV1001, a multicentre, randomized, double-blind, placebo-controlled phase I-IIa trial of Ad26.COV2.S in healthy adults. Investigators did not know the trial group allocation while performing experiments and assessing outcomes. A total of approximately 32 samples were included in the TCR-sequenced set, comprising 19 Ad26.COV2.S vaccine recipients, 5 placebo recipients and 8 SARS-CoV-2 convalescent individuals. The specificity and breadth of SARS-CoV-2-reactive T cell receptors after Ad26.COV2.S vaccination were assessed by TCRbeta repertoire sequencing. Ad26.COV2.S was administered intramuscularly at a dose of 5x10^10 or 1x10^11 viral particles, either as one shot or as two shots given 56 days apart. Trial participants were randomized into five groups of five: low-dose or high-dose Ad26.COV2.S given once or twice, or placebo on both occasions.

Points the paper makes about the study in general: Spike-specific TCR breadth was higher in Ad26.COV2.S recipients than in placebo recipients (P = 0.0014). After vaccination, spike-specific CD8+ and CD4+ T cell responses were reported to show substantial breadth. It was noted by the authors that total T cell responses may have been underestimated by the TCR breadth and depth analyses. Comparing responses between vaccine doses or regimens was not something the study was powered to do. Vaccine and placebo recipients had similar non-spike TCR breadth, a finding consistent with the vaccine containing only spike.

This clone was seen many times. Its antigen is currently not known. No per-base quality is available; no much larger clone lies one base away. TCRbeta CDR3 regions were sequenced with the immunoSEQ Assay. After extraction, genomic DNA underwent amplification by bias-controlled multiplex PCR, followed by high-throughput sequencing. The source study handled its data this way. To quantify the absolute abundance of each unique TCRbeta CDR3 region, sequences were collapsed and filtered. Usable DNA was measured by amplifying reference genes present in all nucleated cells, and TCRbeta template counts were normalized to that usable DNA to estimate T cell fraction. Repertoire TCRs were annotated as SARS-CoV-2-specific when V gene, CDR3 amino acid sequence and J gene were exactly matched to a known reactive TCR set. The reference SARS-CoV-2 TCR set came from MIRA and was filtered for enrichment in COVID-19-positive ImmuneCODE repertoires, removing public or cross-reactive TCRs. Using the MIRA antigens, annotated TCRs were further analysed by specific ORF or by position within an ORF. Depth was the summed frequency of annotated unique rearrangements, while breadth was defined as annotated unique rearrangements over total unique productive rearrangements. Group comparisons of TCR breadth used two-sided Wilcoxon rank-sum tests. TCRdb retrieved this table from immuneACCESS and kept in-frame rearrangements only. Not all clones are present; in checked studies, unresolved V genes account for under half, and no reason is known for the remainder. The D gene and trimming were derived from the DNA, and the V and J assignments and clone size from that table. In all, the sample holds some 640,000 clones, and roughly 90% of those were seen once. The ten largest clones represent about 1.5% of the sample.

Per the publication, the treatment or condition label means: some 19 received Ad26.COV2.S at low or high dose, single or two shots; several received placebo; per-sample allocation not given. Repertoires of vaccine and placebo recipients were sequenced from samples taken on day 63 after the first injection. In Cohort 1b, about two dozen adults aged 18-55 years were enrolled at a single site in Boston, USA, between 29 July and 7 August 2020. Ad26.COV2.S was a replication-incompetent adenovirus type 26 vector expressing a prefusion-stabilized SARS-CoV-2 spike protein from the original Wuhan strain. The CDR3 holds 19 amino acids from the cysteine to the phenylalanine. Just the 57-base CDR3 DNA is kept, in frame starting at base 1. In the germline V gene, CDR1 corresponds to KGHSH and CDR2 to LQKENI. V sheds 4 bases and J sheds 4 bases, leaving 27 bases between their ends.

The TCR originated in a person aged 18 to 65 who received the Ad26.COV2.S COVID-19 vaccine or a placebo. Sequenced material: peripheral blood, taken in a trial of Ad26.COV2.S vaccine versus placebo. Recombination linked TRBV18 to TRBJ2-3; perhaps TRBD2 is the D gene, with 6 bases matching. The sequence in DNA is TGTGCCAGCTCACGAGGGCCCAGCGTGGGGGGACTGGTCCCAGATACGCAGTATTTT. Its coded protein is CASSRGPSVGGLVPDTQYF.